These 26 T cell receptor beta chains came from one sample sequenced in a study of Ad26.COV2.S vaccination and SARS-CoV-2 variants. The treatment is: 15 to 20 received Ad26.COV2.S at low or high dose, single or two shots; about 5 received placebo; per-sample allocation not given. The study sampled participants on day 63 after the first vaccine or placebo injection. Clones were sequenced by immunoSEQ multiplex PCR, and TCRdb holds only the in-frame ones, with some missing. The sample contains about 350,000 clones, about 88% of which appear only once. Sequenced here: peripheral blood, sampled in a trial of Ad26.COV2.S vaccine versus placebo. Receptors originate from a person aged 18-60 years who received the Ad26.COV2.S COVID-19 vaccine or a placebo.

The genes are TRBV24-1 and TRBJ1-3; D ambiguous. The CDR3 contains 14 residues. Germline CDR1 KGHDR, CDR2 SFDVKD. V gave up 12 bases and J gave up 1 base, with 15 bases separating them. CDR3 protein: CAAYDWGSGNTIYF. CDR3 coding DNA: TGTGCCGCCTATGACTGGGGATCTGGAAACACCATATATTTT.

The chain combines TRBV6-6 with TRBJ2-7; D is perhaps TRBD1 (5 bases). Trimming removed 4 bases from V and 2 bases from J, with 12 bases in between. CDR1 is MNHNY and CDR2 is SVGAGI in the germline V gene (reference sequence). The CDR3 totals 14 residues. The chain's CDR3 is CASSSSTVPYEQYF. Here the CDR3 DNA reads TGTGCCAGCAGTTCATCGACAGTCCCCTACGAGCAGTACTTC.

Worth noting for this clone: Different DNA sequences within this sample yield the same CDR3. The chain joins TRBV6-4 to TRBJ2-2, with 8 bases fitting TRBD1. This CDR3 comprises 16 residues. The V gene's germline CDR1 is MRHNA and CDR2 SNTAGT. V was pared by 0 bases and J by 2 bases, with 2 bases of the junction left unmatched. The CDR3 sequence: CASSDSPGGNTGELFF. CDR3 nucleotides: TGTGCCAGCAGTGACTCTCCAGGGGGCAACACCGGGGAGCTGTTTTTT.

The CDR3 sequence: CASSDQARENTEAFF. The CDR3 nucleotides are TGCGCCAGCAGTGATCAGGCTAGGGAGAACACTGAAGCTTTCTTT. The chain is built from TRBV10-2 and TRBJ1-1; no clear D gene. Deletions cut 3 bases from V and 1 base from J, with 12 bases between. CDR1 and CDR2 (germline): WSHSY, SAAADI. This CDR3 is 15 amino acids long.

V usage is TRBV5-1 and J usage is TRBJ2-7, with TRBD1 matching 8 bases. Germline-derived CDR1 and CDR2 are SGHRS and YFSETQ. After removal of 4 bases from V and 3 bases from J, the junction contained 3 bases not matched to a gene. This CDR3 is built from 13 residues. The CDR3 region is CASSRGQDYEQYF. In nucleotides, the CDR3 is TGCGCCAGCAGCAGGGGACAGGACTACGAGCAGTACTTC.

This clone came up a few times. The CDR3 reads CASSQKFRGVGLTEAFF. The CDR3 DNA reads TGTGCCAGCAGCCAGAAATTCAGGGGGGTAGGTTTGACTGAAGCTTTCTTT. This chain uses TRBV4-2 with TRBJ1-1; 7 nucleotides align to TRBD1. V dropped 3 bases and J dropped 5; count of bases not matched to a gene: 15. The CDR3 extends over 17 amino acids. The germline CDR1 and CDR2 sequences are LGHNA and YNFKEQ.

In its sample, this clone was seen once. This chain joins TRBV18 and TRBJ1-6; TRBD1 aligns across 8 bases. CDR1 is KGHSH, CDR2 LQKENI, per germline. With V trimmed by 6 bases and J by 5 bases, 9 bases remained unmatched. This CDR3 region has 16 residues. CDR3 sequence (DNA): TGTGCCAGCTCCCCAACCGACAGGGGTCATAATTCACCCCTCCACTTT. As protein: CASSPTDRGHNSPLHF.

In nucleotides, the CDR3 is TGTGCCAGCAGCAAAGGGGGTGCCGCGGGGCGCGAAAGCATTACTAATGAAAAACTGTTTTTT. It yields the protein CASSKGGAAGRESITNEKLFF. The gene calls are TRBV21-1 and TRBJ1-4. TRBV21-1 constitutes a pseudogene. The CDR3 is 21 residues long.

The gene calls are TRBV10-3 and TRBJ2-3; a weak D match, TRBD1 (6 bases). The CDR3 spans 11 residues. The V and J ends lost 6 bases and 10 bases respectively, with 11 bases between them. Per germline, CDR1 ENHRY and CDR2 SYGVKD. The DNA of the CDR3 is TGTGCCATCAGCCGGGACACTGCGCAGTATTTT. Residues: CAISRDTAQYF.

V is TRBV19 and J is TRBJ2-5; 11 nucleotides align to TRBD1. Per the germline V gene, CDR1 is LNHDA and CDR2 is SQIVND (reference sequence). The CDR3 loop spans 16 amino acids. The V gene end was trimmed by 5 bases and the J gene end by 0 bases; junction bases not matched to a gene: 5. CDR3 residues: CASSARDRGYQETQYF. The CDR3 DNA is TGTGCCAGTAGTGCCCGGGACAGGGGGTACCAAGAGACCCAGTACTTC. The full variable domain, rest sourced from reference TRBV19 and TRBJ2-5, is DGGITQSPKYLFRKEGQNVTLSCEQNLNHDAMYWYRQDPGQGLRLIYYSQIVNDFQKGDIAEGYSVSREKKESFPLTVTSAQKNPTAFYLCASSARDRGYQETQYFGPGTRLLVL.

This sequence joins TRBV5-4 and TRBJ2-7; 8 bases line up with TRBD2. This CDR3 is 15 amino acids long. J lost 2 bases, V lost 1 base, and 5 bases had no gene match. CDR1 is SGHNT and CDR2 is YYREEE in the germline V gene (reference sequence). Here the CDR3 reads CASSLRSGGTYEQYF. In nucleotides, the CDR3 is TGTGCCAGCAGCTTGAGGAGCGGGGGCACCTACGAGCAGTACTTC.

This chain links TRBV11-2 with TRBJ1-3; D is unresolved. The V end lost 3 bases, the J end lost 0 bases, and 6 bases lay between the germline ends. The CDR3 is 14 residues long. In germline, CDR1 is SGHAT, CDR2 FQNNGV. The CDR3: CASSFFASGNTIYF. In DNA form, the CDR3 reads TGTGCCAGCAGCTTTTTCGCCTCTGGAAACACCATATATTTT.

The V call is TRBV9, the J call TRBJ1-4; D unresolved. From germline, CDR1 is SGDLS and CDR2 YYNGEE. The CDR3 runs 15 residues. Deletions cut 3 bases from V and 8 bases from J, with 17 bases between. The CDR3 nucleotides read TGTGCCAGCAGCGCCCGAGGGTGGGTTAGAGAAAAACTGTTTTTT. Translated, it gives CASSARGWVREKLFF.

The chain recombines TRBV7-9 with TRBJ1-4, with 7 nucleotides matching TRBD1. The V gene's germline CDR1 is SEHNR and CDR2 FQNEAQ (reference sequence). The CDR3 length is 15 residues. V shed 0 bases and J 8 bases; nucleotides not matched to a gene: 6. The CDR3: CASSLAAGGLEKLFF. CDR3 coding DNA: TGTGCCAGCAGCTTAGCGGCAGGGGGTCTGGAAAAACTGTTTTTT.

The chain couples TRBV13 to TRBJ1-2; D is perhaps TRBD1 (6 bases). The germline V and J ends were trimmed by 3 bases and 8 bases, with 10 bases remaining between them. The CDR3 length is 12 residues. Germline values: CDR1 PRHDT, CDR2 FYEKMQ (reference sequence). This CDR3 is CASSFGGRGYTF. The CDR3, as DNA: TGTGCCAGCAGCTTCGGGGGGCGGGGCTACACCTTC. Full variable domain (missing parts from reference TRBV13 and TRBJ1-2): AAGVIQSPRHLIKEKRETATLKCYPIPRHDTVYWYQQGPGQDPQFLISFYEKMQSDKGSIPDRFSAQQFSDYHSELNMSSLELGDSALYFCASSFGGRGYTFGSGTRLTVV.

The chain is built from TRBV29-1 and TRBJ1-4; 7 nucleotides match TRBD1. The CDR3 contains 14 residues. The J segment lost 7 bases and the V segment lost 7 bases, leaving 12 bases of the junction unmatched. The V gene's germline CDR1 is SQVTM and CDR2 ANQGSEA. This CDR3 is CSARRGGEGEKLFF. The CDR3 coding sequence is TGCAGCGCCCGCAGAGGGGGCGAAGGTGAAAAACTGTTTTTT.

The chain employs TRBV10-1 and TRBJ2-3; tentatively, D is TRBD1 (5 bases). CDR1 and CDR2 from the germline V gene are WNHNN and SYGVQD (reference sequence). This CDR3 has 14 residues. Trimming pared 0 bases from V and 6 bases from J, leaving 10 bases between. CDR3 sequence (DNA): TGCGCCAGCAGTGAGTCGGGGCTATTTGATACGCAGTATTTT. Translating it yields CASSESGLFDTQYF.

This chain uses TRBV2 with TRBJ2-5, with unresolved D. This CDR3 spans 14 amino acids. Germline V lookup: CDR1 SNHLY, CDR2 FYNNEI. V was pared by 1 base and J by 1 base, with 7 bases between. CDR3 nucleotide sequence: TGTGCCAGCAGTGAAGAGTTTAGCCAAGAGACCCAGTACTTC. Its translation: CASSEEFSQETQYF. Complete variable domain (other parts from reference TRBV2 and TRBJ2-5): EPEVTQTPSHQVTQMGQEVILRCVPISNHLYFYWYRQILGQKVEFLVSFYNNEISEKSEIFDDQFSVERPDGSNFTLKIRSTKLEDSAMYFCASSEEFSQETQYFGPGTRLLVL.

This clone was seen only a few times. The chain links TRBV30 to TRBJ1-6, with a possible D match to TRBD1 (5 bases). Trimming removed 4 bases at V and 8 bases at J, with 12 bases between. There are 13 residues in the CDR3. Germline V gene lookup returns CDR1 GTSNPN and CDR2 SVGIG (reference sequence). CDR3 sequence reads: CAWIGDSYSPLHF. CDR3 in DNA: TGTGCCTGGATCGGGGACTCATATTCACCCCTCCACTTT.

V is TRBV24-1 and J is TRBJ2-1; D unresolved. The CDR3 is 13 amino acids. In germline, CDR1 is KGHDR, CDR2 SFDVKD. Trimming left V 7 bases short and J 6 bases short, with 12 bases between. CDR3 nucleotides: TGTGCCACCAGCGGCGACTGGGGCAATGAGCAGTTCTTC. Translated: CATSGDWGNEQFF.

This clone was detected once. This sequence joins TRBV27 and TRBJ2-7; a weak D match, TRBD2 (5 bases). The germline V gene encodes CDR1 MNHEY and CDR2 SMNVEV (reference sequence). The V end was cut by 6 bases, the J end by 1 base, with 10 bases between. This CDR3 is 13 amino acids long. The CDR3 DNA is TGTGCCAGCAGAATACGGGGTTCCTACGAGCAGTACTTC. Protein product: CASRIRGSYEQYF.

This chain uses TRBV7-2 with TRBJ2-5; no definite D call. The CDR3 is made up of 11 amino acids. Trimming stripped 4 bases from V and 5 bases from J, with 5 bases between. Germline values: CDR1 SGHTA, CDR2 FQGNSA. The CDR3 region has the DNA TGTGCCAGCAGCTCTGTGGAGACCCAGTACTTC. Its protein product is CASSSVETQYF.

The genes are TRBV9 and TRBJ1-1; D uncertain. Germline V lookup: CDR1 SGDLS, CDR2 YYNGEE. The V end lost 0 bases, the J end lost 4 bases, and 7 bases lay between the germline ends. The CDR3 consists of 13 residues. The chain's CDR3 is CASSVEGFTEAFF. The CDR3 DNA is TGTGCCAGCAGCGTAGAAGGGTTCACTGAAGCTTTCTTT.

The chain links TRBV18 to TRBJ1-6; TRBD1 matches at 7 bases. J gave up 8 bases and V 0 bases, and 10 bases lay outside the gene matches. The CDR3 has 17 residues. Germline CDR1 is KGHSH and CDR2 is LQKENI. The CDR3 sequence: CASSPPTRQGFDSPLHF. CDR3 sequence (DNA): TGTGCCAGCTCACCACCGACGCGACAGGGATTTGATTCACCCCTCCACTTT. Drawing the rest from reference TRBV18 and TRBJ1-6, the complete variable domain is NAGVMQNPRHLVRRRGQEARLRCSPMKGHSHVYWYRQLPEEGLKFMVYLQKENIIDESGMPKERFSAEFPKEGPSILRIQQVVRGDSAAYFCASSPPTRQGFDSPLHFGNGTRLTVT.

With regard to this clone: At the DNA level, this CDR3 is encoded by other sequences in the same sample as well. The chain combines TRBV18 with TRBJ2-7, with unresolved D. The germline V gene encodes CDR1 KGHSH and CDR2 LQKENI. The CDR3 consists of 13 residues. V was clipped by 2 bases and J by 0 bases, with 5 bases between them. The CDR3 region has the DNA TGTGCCAGCTCACCAGCCGCCTCCTACGAGCAGTACTTC. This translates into CASSPAASYEQYF.

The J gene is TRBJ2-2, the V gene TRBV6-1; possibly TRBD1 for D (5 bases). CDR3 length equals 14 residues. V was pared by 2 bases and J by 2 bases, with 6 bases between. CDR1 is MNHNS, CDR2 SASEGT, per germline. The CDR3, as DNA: TGTGCCAGCAGTGAACAGGGTAACACCGGGGAGCTGTTTTTT. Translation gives CASSEQGNTGELFF.